The subject of this entry is one TCR beta chain. Original processing methods: How many nucleated cells were present was estimated from reference gene primer amplification. Repertoires were generated with immunoSEQ multiplex PCR, while TCRdb's copy carries only in-frame clones and drops some. The V and J calls and clone size were taken over from that table, and D and trimming were inferred from the DNA. This sample carries 250,000 to 300,000 clones, approximately 90% of them seen once, and the ten largest clones take roughly 5.1%. The data belong to a study of blood T cell repertoires in COVID-19. Study overall: Acute and convalescent COVID-19 specimens originated in the United States, Italy and Spain. Sample material is recorded as cDNA or gDNA derived from T cells, B-cell-depleted T cells, or PBMCs.

The V gene lost 10 bases and the J gene lost 3 bases, with 15 bases spanning the gap. CDR1 MNHEY and CDR2 SVGAGI come from the germline V gene. The CDR3 is 14 amino acids. The rearrangement links TRBV6-5 to TRBJ2-2, with D possibly TRBD1 on 6 matching bases. This sequence was found in a man in his forties or fifties with acute or convalescent COVID-19. Sequences were obtained from peripheral blood. CDR3 coding DNA: TGTGCCACCTCGCGCGGACAGCACACCGGGGAGCTGTTTTTT. The encoded protein is CATSRGQHTGELFF.